This entry lists 28 T cell receptor beta chains sequenced from one sample in a study of T cells in Graves' hyperthyroidism and ophthalmopathy. Researchers amplified the TCR beta CDR3 regions from RNA transcripts. With the HTBI primer set, the TCR CDR3 went through a first round of RT-PCR. Each CDR3 protein is one row after TCRdb ran MiXCR on the multiplex PCR reads. Here the sample spans approximately 500,000 distinct CDR3 sequences, roughly 50% being singletons. Input material: peripheral blood or thyroid tissue (not recorded which). The receptors here all came from a woman aged 18-29 years with Graves' hyperthyroidism.

The chain carries TRBV10-3 and TRBJ1-2; D is unresolved. This CDR3 is 14 amino acids long. V lost 10 bases to trimming and J lost 4 bases, with 19 bases between them. The V gene's germline CDR1 is ENHRY and CDR2 SYGVKD. The CDR3 nucleotides read TGTGCCAGCACTCCGTCGGCGGGAAGCTATGGCTACACCTTC. Amino acid sequence: CASTPSAGSYGYTF.

The chain combines TRBV29-1 with TRBJ2-7; the match to TRBD1 covers 8 bases. This CDR3 comprises 14 residues. Germline V gene data show CDR1 as SQVTM and CDR2 as ANQGSEA. The V and J ends lost 0 bases and 6 bases, in that order; junction bases with no gene match: 7. The CDR3: CSVEEDRDVAEQYF. CDR3 coding DNA: TGCAGCGTTGAAGAGGACAGGGACGTTGCCGAGCAGTACTTC.

The rearrangement uses TRBV7-9 and TRBJ1-3; D may be TRBD1 (5 bases). Germline loops: CDR1 SEHNR, CDR2 FQNEAQ (reference sequence). The CDR3 loop spans 16 amino acids. V lost 5 bases and J lost 0, with 14 bases in between. CDR3 sequence: CASSATQGYSGNTIYF. CDR3 DNA sequence: TGTGCCAGCAGCGCAACTCAGGGTTACTCTGGAAACACCATATATTTT.

This clonotype was detected a few times. The gene calls are TRBV5-6 and TRBJ2-7; D possibly corresponds to TRBD1 (6 bases). The germline V gene has CDR1 SGHDT and CDR2 YYEEEE. The CDR3 has 13 residues. Trimming left V 3 bases short and J 5 bases short, with 12 bases between. CDR3 protein: CASSWIRGHEQYF. The DNA of the CDR3 is TGTGCCAGCAGCTGGATCAGGGGCCACGAGCAGTACTTC.

This chain joins TRBV7-9 and TRBJ2-7; 10 bases are shared with TRBD1. Germline CDR1 and CDR2: SEHNR and FQNEAQ (reference sequence). The trim removed 6 bases at V and 3 bases at J, leaving 11 bases unmatched. The CDR3 length is 16 residues. CDR3 protein: CASSNPGQGINYEQYF. CDR3 DNA sequence: TGTGCCAGCAGTAATCCGGGACAGGGGATAAACTACGAGCAGTACTTC.

This rearrangement joins TRBV2 to TRBJ1-3; possibly TRBD1 for D (5 bases). Trimming left V 6 bases short and J 5 bases short, with 11 bases between. The CDR3 spans 13 residues. In germline, CDR1 is SNHLY, CDR2 FYNNEI. CDR3 amino acids: CASRNQGRNTIYF. Written as DNA, the CDR3 is TGTGCCAGCAGGAACCAGGGAAGAAACACCATATATTTT.

J is TRBJ2-3 and V is TRBV24-1; 7 bases align to TRBD2. V shed 4 bases, J shed 3 bases, and the junction held 9 bases outside the gene matches. Germline CDR1 and CDR2: KGHDR and SFDVKD. The CDR3 covers 16 residues. The CDR3 DNA reads as TGTGCCACCAGTGACACCGGACTAGGAGGAACAGATACGCAGTATTTT. This sequence encodes CATSDTGLGGTDTQYF.

V usage is TRBV14 and J usage is TRBJ1-4; D remains ambiguous. Germline V gene data show CDR1 as SGHDN and CDR2 as FVKESK. CDR3 length: 15 residues. The ends were cut back, 1 base at V and 1 base at J, with 7 bases in the middle. CDR3 nucleotides: TGTGCCAGCAGCCAAGTCCTGGGAACTAATGAAAAACTGTTTTTT. It specifies CASSQVLGTNEKLFF. Together with reference TRBV14 and TRBJ1-4, the CDR3 gives the full variable domain: EAGVTQFPSHSVIEKGQTVTLRCDPISGHDNLYWYRRVMGKEIKFLLHFVKESKQDESGMPNNRFLAERTGGTYSTLKVQPAELEDSGVYFCASSQVLGTNEKLFFGSGTQLSVL.

This clonotype was seen repeatedly, ten times or more. The chain joins TRBV5-8 to TRBJ2-7; D might be TRBD2 (5 bases). The CDR3 extends over 14 amino acids. The V gene's germline CDR1 is SGHTS and CDR2 YDEGEE. The V gene lost 4 bases and the J gene lost 2 bases, with 13 bases spanning the gap. The CDR3 nucleotides are TGTGCCAGCAGCCCGCGGACTCTTGCCTACGAGCAGTACTTC. Residues: CASSPRTLAYEQYF.

The sample holds many counts of this clonotype. The chain recombines TRBV2 with TRBJ2-5; 7 bases align to TRBD1. The J segment lost 2 bases and the V segment lost 6 bases, leaving 6 bases of the junction unmatched. Germline assignment: CDR1 SNHLY and CDR2 FYNNEI. The CDR3 contains 14 residues. Written as DNA, the CDR3 is TGTGCCAGCAGCCGCGACAGGGATCAAGAGACCCAGTACTTC. It is translated as CASSRDRDQETQYF.

The chain recombines TRBV6-2 or TRBV6-3 with TRBJ2-5; tentatively, D is TRBD2 (5 bases). V lost 8 bases to trimming and J lost 5 bases, with 15 bases between them. From germline, CDR1 is MNHEY and CDR2 SVGEGT. The CDR3 runs to 13 residues. Here the CDR3 reads CASLRVPAETQYF. Here the CDR3 DNA reads TGTGCCAGCTTGCGGGTGCCCGCGGAGACCCAGTACTTC.

Regarding this clonotype: Its ends do not fully match the called genes, so a read error is possible. The CDR3 loop is CAGSSYGEETQYF. CDR3 bases: TGTGCCGGCAGCTCATATGGGGAAGAGACCCAGTACTTC. The J gene is TRBJ2-5, the V gene TRBV11-2; D unclear. Per the germline V gene, CDR1 is SGHAT and CDR2 is FQNNGV. The CDR3 covers 13 residues.

As to this clonotype: This clone may be a read error of a much larger clone one base away. In this CDR3 the conserved last residue, phenylalanine or tryptophan, is missing, so a read error is likely. The chain carries TRBV7-2 and TRBJ1-1; possible D gene TRBD1, 6 bases. V lost 5 bases to trimming and J lost 4 bases, with 14 bases between them. This CDR3 contains 14 residues. CDR1 and CDR2 from the germline V gene are SGHTA and FQGNSA. CDR3 DNA: TGTGCCAGCAGCCAATACGGGGGGCGCACTGAAGCTTTCCTT. Translated, it gives CASSQYGGRTEAFL.

The J gene is TRBJ2-7, the V gene TRBV7-2; D may be TRBD2 (6 bases). V lost 6 bases, J lost 6 bases, and 15 bases lay in between. Per the germline V gene, CDR1 is SGHTA and CDR2 is FQGNSA. CDR3 size: 13 residues. CDR3 protein: CASSAGTGAEQYF. In DNA, the CDR3 is TGTGCCAGCAGTGCAGGGACTGGCGCCGAGCAGTACTTC.

As DNA, the CDR3 is TGTGCCAGCAGCTTGGAGTCAGGCTACGAGCAGTACTTC. Translated: CASSLESGYEQYF. The chain uses TRBV5-6 and TRBJ2-7; D is undetermined. With 0 bases removed from V and 3 bases from J, the gap between germline ends came to 7 bases. Germline assignment: CDR1 SGHDT and CDR2 YYEEEE. CDR3 length: 13 residues.

This sequence joins TRBV5-1 and TRBJ2-3; D gene unclear. There are 11 residues in the CDR3. V was pared by 2 bases and J by 6 bases, with 4 bases between. Germline values: CDR1 SGHRS, CDR2 YFSETQ. CDR3 amino acids: CASSLWDTQYF. As DNA, the CDR3 is TGCGCCAGCAGCTTATGGGATACGCAGTATTTT.

This clonotype was detected a few times. The chain couples TRBV13 to TRBJ2-2, with D maybe TRBD1 (6 bases). Germline values: CDR1 PRHDT, CDR2 FYEKMQ (reference sequence). Trimming pared 1 base from V and 3 bases from J, leaving 9 bases between. The CDR3 runs 15 residues. CDR3 sequence (DNA): TGTGCCAGCAGCTTAGAGGGGGAGTACACCGGGGAGCTGTTTTTT. Translation: CASSLEGEYTGELFF.

This clonotype occurred a few times. This rearrangement joins TRBV10-2 to TRBJ2-3, with D possibly TRBD2 on 5 matching bases. CDR1 is WSHSY, CDR2 SAAADI, per germline. V was pared by 7 bases and J by 2 bases, with 10 bases between. The CDR3 length is 13 residues. CDR3 amino acids: CASMREYTDTQYF. The DNA for the CDR3 is TGCGCCAGCATGAGGGAGTACACAGATACGCAGTATTTT.

This clonotype was counted many times. This chain connects TRBV20-1 to TRBJ1-6; no reliable D call. The CDR3 loop spans 12 amino acids. Germline-derived CDR1 and CDR2 are DFQATT and SNEGSKA (reference sequence). The germline V and J ends were trimmed by 4 bases and 6 bases, with 7 bases remaining between them. The CDR3 nucleotides read TGCAGTGCTACAAGAAGTAATTCACCCCTCCACTTT. This gives the protein CSATRSNSPLHF.

Ten or more counts support this clonotype. The chain employs TRBV24-1 and TRBJ2-2; D gene uncertain. The V end was cut by 4 bases, the J end by 9 bases, with 14 bases between. The CDR3 loop spans 14 amino acids. Germline lookup yields CDR1 KGHDR and CDR2 SFDVKD. The CDR3 bases are TGTGCCACCAGTGACCCCTCACCGACCAGGGAGCTGTTTTTT. This codes for CATSDPSPTRELFF.

The chain links TRBV6-5 to TRBJ1-6; possibly TRBD1 for D (5 bases). The CDR3 spans 14 residues. Germline CDR1 MNHEY, CDR2 SVGAGI. Trimming left V 5 bases short and J 8 bases short, with 13 bases between. The CDR3 sequence is CASSTDGAYSPLHF. The CDR3 bases are TGTGCCAGCAGTACCGACGGGGCTTATTCACCCCTCCACTTT.

This clonotype was observed a few times. The chain uses TRBV3-1 and TRBJ2-2, with unresolved D. Germline loops: CDR1 LGHDT, CDR2 YNNKEL (reference sequence). CDR3 length equals 13 residues. V dropped 2 bases and J dropped 6 bases, with 7 bases sitting between them. CDR3 residues: CASSQRFAGELFF. The CDR3 nucleotides are TGTGCCAGCAGCCAAAGATTTGCCGGGGAGCTGTTTTTT.

A word on this clonotype: Given a much more abundant clone one base away, this may be a read error. The J gene is TRBJ1-1, the V gene TRBV6-5; 8 positions match TRBD1. Germline CDR1 is MNHEY and CDR2 is SVGAGI. The CDR3 extends over 15 amino acids. The DNA of the CDR3 is TGTGCCAGCAGTGTACAGGGGGGGGGCTACACTGAAGCTCTCTTT. Translated: CASSVQGGGYTEALF.

The rearrangement uses TRBV6-2 or TRBV6-3 and TRBJ1-1; D call uncertain. Germline lookup yields CDR1 MNHEY and CDR2 SVGEGT. The CDR3 totals 17 residues. V was cut by 0 bases and J by 3 bases, with 17 bases left in between. CDR3 sequence (DNA): TGTGCCAGCAGTTACTCGAGATCGTTGAGGATAGACACTGAAGCTTTCTTT. Protein: CASSYSRSLRIDTEAFF.

The CDR3: CSARDRQGGGQETQYF. The DNA of the CDR3 is TGCAGTGCTAGAGATCGACAGGGAGGGGGACAAGAGACCCAGTACTTC. The genes are TRBV20-1 and TRBJ2-5, with D possibly being TRBD1 or TRBD2 (7 bases each). V gave up 0 bases and J gave up 2 bases, with 16 bases separating them. The V gene's germline CDR1 is DFQATT and CDR2 SNEGSKA (reference sequence). The CDR3 totals 16 residues.

This rearrangement joins TRBV7-8 to TRBJ1-5; possibly TRBD1 for D (5 bases). V was cut by 1 base and J by 7 bases, with 11 bases left in between. This CDR3 is built from 14 residues. The germline gives CDR1 SGHVS, CDR2 FQNEAQ. CDR3 nucleotides: TGTGCCAGCAGCTTAGGCGCTGGGGGACAGCCCCAGCATTTT. It is translated as CASSLGAGGQPQHF.

This clonotype has a count of ten or more. The chain recombines TRBV6-5 with TRBJ2-7; 14 bases are shared with TRBD2. Germline V lookup: CDR1 MNHEY, CDR2 SVGAGI. The V and J ends lost 5 bases and 5 bases, in that order; junction bases with no gene match: 8. The CDR3 contains 16 residues. The CDR3 loop reads CASSGSGLAGGHEQYF. CDR3 DNA: TGTGCCAGCAGTGGTTCAGGACTAGCGGGAGGACACGAGCAGTACTTC.

The rearrangement joins TRBV9 to TRBJ2-7; D not resolved. Germline-derived CDR1 and CDR2 are SGDLS and YYNGEE. The CDR3 runs 12 residues. The V end was cut by 3 bases, the J end by 6 bases, with 10 bases between. DNA of the CDR3: TGTGCCAGCAGCGGAACTGCCAGCGAGCAGTACTTC. Its translation is CASSGTASEQYF.